The next 2 T cell receptor beta chains were all read from a single sample in a study of T cell clonotyping in hematopoietic cell transplantation. Data came from immunoSEQ multiplex PCR; TCRdb stores just in-frame clones and leaves some out. Of about 16,000 clones in the sample, around 71% were seen once. Input material: peripheral blood mononuclear cells. These receptors all stem from a woman aged 55-69 years in good health. Some clones in this sample may be carry-over from other donors' samples.

V and J are TRBV28 and TRBJ2-7; TRBD1 matches 8 bases. The CDR3 loop spans 14 amino acids. The germline V gene encodes CDR1 MDHEN and CDR2 SYDVKM. V lost 10 bases, J lost 1 base, and 9 bases stayed unmatched. CDR3 sequence: CATKDRAYSYEQYF. The CDR3 nucleotides read TGTGCCACCAAGGACAGGGCTTATTCCTACGAGCAGTACTTC.

V gene TRBV30 combines with J gene TRBJ1-4; 7 nucleotides line up with TRBD1. Germline-derived CDR1 and CDR2 are GTSNPN and SVGIG (reference sequence). V lost 7 bases to trimming and J lost 4 bases; unmatched junction nucleotides: 3. The CDR3 is made up of 12 amino acids. CDR3 sequence reads: CAFRDSNEKLFF. CDR3 in DNA: TGTGCCTTTCGGGACAGTAATGAAAAACTGTTTTTT.